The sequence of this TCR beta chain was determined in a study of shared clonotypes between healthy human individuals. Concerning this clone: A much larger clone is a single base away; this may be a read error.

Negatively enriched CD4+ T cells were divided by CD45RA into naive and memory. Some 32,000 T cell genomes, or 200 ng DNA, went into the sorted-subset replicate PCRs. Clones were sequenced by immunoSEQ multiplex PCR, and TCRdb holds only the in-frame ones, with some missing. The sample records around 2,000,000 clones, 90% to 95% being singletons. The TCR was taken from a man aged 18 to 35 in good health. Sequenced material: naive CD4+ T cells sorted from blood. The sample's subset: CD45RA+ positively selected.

The CDR3 sequence: CASSPHQNTEAFF. The CDR3 DNA reads TGTGCCAGCTCACCACATCAGAACACTGAAGCTTTCTTT. The gene calls are TRBV18 and TRBJ1-1; D remains ambiguous. From germline, CDR1 is KGHSH and CDR2 LQKENI. This CDR3 has 13 residues. The V end was cut by 1 base, the J end by 1 base, with 4 bases between.